The 29 T cell receptor beta chains given below trace back to one sample, sequenced in a study of neurological immune-mediated disorders. MiXCR, applied by TCRdb to the 5' RACE reads, yields one record per CDR3 protein. The repertoire has 55,000 to 70,000 distinct CDR3 sequences, 4% to 5.5% of them found once; the top ten carry 3.4%. The sequenced sample was PBMCs. These TCRs come from a woman between 45 and 65 years old with multiple sclerosis.

This clonotype was seen repeatedly, ten times or more. The chain has TRBV20-1 and TRBJ2-1; TRBD2 matches at 8 bases. This CDR3 spans 15 amino acids. The germline gives CDR1 DFQATT, CDR2 SNEGSKA (reference sequence). The J segment lost 9 bases and the V segment lost 5 bases, leaving 15 bases of the junction unmatched. CDR3 DNA: TGCAGTGCTCCCCCCCCAGCGGGGGCCGGGGTTGAGCAGTTCTTC. The encoded protein is CSAPPPAGAGVEQFF.

The V gene is TRBV20-1, the J gene TRBJ1-4; TRBD1 matches at 9 bases. Trimming at V came to 5 bases and at J to 8 bases, leaving 12 bases not matched to a gene. Germline values: CDR1 DFQATT, CDR2 SNEGSKA (reference sequence). The CDR3 covers 15 residues. The CDR3 loop reads CSAAPVGQGREKLFF. CDR3 DNA sequence: TGCAGTGCTGCGCCGGTGGGACAGGGCAGAGAAAAACTGTTTTTT.

This clonotype occurred many times. The genes are TRBV7-2 and TRBJ2-2; D call uncertain. The CDR3 runs 14 residues. In germline, CDR1 is SGHTA, CDR2 FQGNSA. V lost 7 bases, J lost 6 bases, and 15 bases lay in between. CDR3 region: CASTDLLRPGELFF. The CDR3 DNA reads TGTGCCAGCACAGATTTACTCAGGCCCGGGGAGCTGTTTTTT.

There are a few counts of this clonotype. The chain links TRBV20-1 to TRBJ1-5; D is possibly TRBD1 (5 bases). CDR3 size: 15 residues. Deletions cut 3 bases from V and 5 bases from J, with 17 bases between. Germline V gene data show CDR1 as DFQATT and CDR2 as SNEGSKA (reference sequence). The CDR3 bases are TGCAGTGCTAGTAATCCGATGTCGGGGGATCAGCCCCAGCATTTT. This encodes CSASNPMSGDQPQHF.

This clonotype was observed at least ten times. The gene calls are TRBV25-1 and TRBJ2-3, with D maybe TRBD2 (7 bases). Germline CDR1 and CDR2: MGHDK and SYGVNS. CDR3 length equals 16 residues. V lost 3 bases, J lost 0 bases, and 13 bases lay in between. CDR3 sequence (DNA): TGTGCCAGCAGTGACTGGGCGGGGGCTAGCACAGATACGCAGTATTTT. It is translated as CASSDWAGASTDTQYF.

The sample holds many counts of this clonotype. This rearrangement joins TRBV15 to TRBJ1-3; D gene ambiguous. The CDR3 covers 13 residues. In germline, CDR1 is LNHNV, CDR2 YYDKDF (reference sequence). V shed 6 bases and J shed 0 bases, with 6 bases lying between them. In DNA form, the CDR3 reads TGTGCCACCAGGGATTACTCTGGAAACACCATATATTTT. It is translated as CATRDYSGNTIYF.

This clonotype has a count of ten or more. The J gene is TRBJ1-2, the V gene TRBV6-6; D call uncertain. This CDR3 is built from 14 residues. Germline loops: CDR1 MNHNY, CDR2 SVGAGI (reference sequence). With 1 base removed from V and 4 bases from J, the gap between germline ends came to 10 bases. CDR3 sequence: CASSYFASTYGYTF. The DNA for the CDR3 is TGTGCCAGCAGTTACTTCGCCAGCACCTATGGCTACACCTTC.

This clonotype has a count of ten or more. The chain uses TRBV20-1 and TRBJ2-5, with D perhaps being TRBD1 or TRBD2 (6 bases each). The V gene lost 6 bases and the J gene lost 4 bases, with 27 bases spanning the gap. This CDR3 contains 17 residues. Germline V gene data show CDR1 as DFQATT and CDR2 as SNEGSKA (reference sequence). CDR3 sequence reads: CSAKLGGGGPSRETQYF. The DNA for the CDR3 is TGCAGTGCCAAGTTGGGGGGTGGGGGCCCCTCAAGAGAGACCCAGTACTTC.

This clonotype was detected ten times or more. The chain combines TRBV28 with TRBJ1-5; TRBD1 agrees at 8 bases. Germline assignment: CDR1 MDHEN and CDR2 SYDVKM. This CDR3 region has 14 residues. V shed 6 bases, J shed 5 bases, and the junction held 6 bases outside the gene matches. The CDR3 protein is CASSTDRGDQPQHF. The CDR3 DNA reads TGTGCCAGCAGCACCGACAGGGGAGATCAGCCCCAGCATTTT.

The CDR3 bases are TGTGCCAGCAGCAAAATGGGCCAAAGGAGCTATGGCTACACCTTC. It encodes CASSKMGQRSYGYTF. The chain combines TRBV21-1 with TRBJ1-2. TRBV21-1 is a pseudogene. The CDR3 sequence is 15 residues long.

This clonotype was recorded at least ten times. The rearrangement joins TRBV11-1 to TRBJ2-3; D ambiguous. V was cut by 1 base and J by 0 bases, with 8 bases left in between. Per the germline V gene, CDR1 is SGHAT and CDR2 is FQDESV (reference sequence). This CDR3 has 15 residues. This chain's CDR3 is CASSLETASTDTQYF. CDR3 in DNA: TGTGCCAGCAGCTTAGAGACTGCTAGCACAGATACGCAGTATTTT.

This clonotype was counted ten times or more. The chain has TRBV6-5 and TRBJ2-5; 8 nucleotides line up with TRBD1. V was pared by 6 bases and J by 6 bases, with 6 bases of the junction left unmatched. The CDR3 runs 13 residues. Germline CDR1 and CDR2: MNHEY and SVGAGI. CDR3 nucleotides: TGTGCCAGCAGCATCGGACAGGGAAAGACCCAGTACTTC. It encodes CASSIGQGKTQYF.

In this sample, this clonotype turned up a few times. The genes are TRBV15 and TRBJ1-5; the match to TRBD1 covers 9 bases. The CDR3 runs 16 residues. V was clipped by 5 bases and J by 1 base; unmatched bases: 6. Germline loops: CDR1 LNHNV, CDR2 YYDKDF (reference sequence). The CDR3 bases are TGTGCCACCAGCGGGTCGGACAGGGGCAGCAATCAGCCCCAGCATTTT. Its protein product is CATSGSDRGSNQPQHF.

At least ten counts were recorded for this clonotype. The CDR3 protein is CSARVGGGPSYEQYF. The CDR3 DNA follows: TGCAGTGCTAGAGTGGGCGGGGGCCCTTCCTACGAGCAGTACTTC. V and J are TRBV20-1 and TRBJ2-7; D may be TRBD2 (7 bases). V was clipped by 1 base and J by 1 base, with 14 bases between them. The CDR3 is 15 residues long. Germline V gene sequence: CDR1 DFQATT, CDR2 SNEGSKA (reference sequence).

This clonotype was seen once. This sequence joins TRBV6-1 and TRBJ2-3; possible D gene TRBD1, 6 bases. V lost 6 bases and J 1 base, leaving 11 bases between the germline ends. The CDR3 is made up of 14 amino acids. Germline V lookup: CDR1 MNHNS, CDR2 SASEGT. The CDR3: CASSPTGGTDTQYF. The CDR3 DNA reads TGTGCCAGCAGCCCGACAGGAGGCACAGATACGCAGTATTTT.

This clonotype was seen repeatedly, ten times or more. This chain uses TRBV6-6 with TRBJ1-6; TRBD1 matches at 10 bases. Unmatched junction bases numbered 10, after V lost 5 bases and J lost 0 bases. The CDR3 consists of 19 residues. In germline, CDR1 is MNHNY, CDR2 SVGAGI (reference sequence). Written as DNA, the CDR3 is TGTGCCAGCAGTAGCGGACAGGGGGGAACAAGCTCCTATAATTCACCCCTCCACTTT. Translating it yields CASSSGQGGTSSYNSPLHF.

This clonotype has at least ten counts. Germline is not matched at one junction end, which may reflect a read error. The chain couples TRBV6-4 to TRBJ1-1; maybe TRBD1 (5 bases). The CDR3 covers 12 residues. Per the germline V gene, CDR1 is MRHNA and CDR2 is SNTAGT. CDR3 sequence reads: CASSDHGGRKVF. The DNA for the CDR3 is TGTGCCAGCAGTGATCACGGGGGTAGGAAGGTCTTT.

This clonotype came up many times. The chain uses TRBV5-1 and TRBJ1-1; TRBD1 aligns across 7 bases. Germline CDR1 is SGHRS and CDR2 is YFSETQ. The V and J ends lost 4 bases and 11 bases, in that order; junction bases with no gene match: 11. The CDR3 extends over 13 amino acids. The CDR3 coding sequence is TGCGCCAGCAGCGTATCCGGGACAGAGAGGGCTTTCTTT. Protein: CASSVSGTERAFF.

In its sample, this clonotype was seen many times. The chain carries TRBV4-1 and TRBJ1-5; D ambiguous. CDR3 length: 12 amino acids. The germline V and J ends were trimmed by 5 bases and 5 bases, with 7 bases remaining between them. Germline V gives CDR1 MGHRA, CDR2 YSYEKL. DNA for the CDR3: TGCGCCAGCAGCGACCTGGATCAGCCCCAGCATTTT. It encodes CASSDLDQPQHF.

Points on this clonotype: A much larger clone sits a single nucleotide away, making a read error possible. V usage is TRBV5-1 and J usage is TRBJ1-6; D uncertain. The CDR3 loop spans 14 amino acids. Germline V gives CDR1 SGHRS, CDR2 YFSETQ. The V and J ends lost 5 bases and 9 bases respectively, with 15 bases between them. The CDR3 coding sequence is TGCGCCAGCAGGCCTGGGGAGGGTTTTTCACCCCTCCACTTT. Protein sequence: CASRPGEGFSPLHF.

This clonotype was recorded at least ten times. The chain recombines TRBV5-1 with TRBJ1-5, with TRBD1 identical over 12 bases. This CDR3 region has 15 residues. From germline, CDR1 is SGHRS and CDR2 YFSETQ. The V and J ends lost 4 bases and 6 bases, in that order; junction bases with no gene match: 5. The CDR3, as DNA: TGCGCCAGCAGCCTGGGACAGGGGGCTTCTCAGCCCCAGCATTTT. Translated, it gives CASSLGQGASQPQHF.

This clonotype was seen a few times. The chain employs TRBV18 and TRBJ2-7; D is perhaps TRBD1 (5 bases). The CDR3 sequence is 13 residues long. Trimming stripped 4 bases from V and 2 bases from J, with 9 bases between. Germline CDR1 is KGHSH and CDR2 is LQKENI. The CDR3 bases are TGTGCCAGCTCACGGCAGGGTACCTACGAGCAGTACGTC. Residues: CASSRQGTYEQYV.

In its sample, this clonotype was seen a few times. V usage is TRBV20-1 and J usage is TRBJ2-7; D call uncertain. The CDR3 is made up of 14 amino acids. V was pared by 4 bases and J by 0 bases, with 13 bases between. Germline-derived CDR1 and CDR2 are DFQATT and SNEGSKA (reference sequence). CDR3 bases: TGCAGTGCTAATCTGCAGATATCCTCCTACGAGCAGTACTTC. Its translation is CSANLQISSYEQYF.

Remarks on this clonotype: Germline is not matched at one junction end, which may reflect a read error. The J gene is TRBJ2-4, the V gene TRBV12-3 or TRBV12-4, with 7 nucleotides matching TRBD1. The CDR3 contains 11 residues. CDR3 loop: CASSLGGQLAF. In nucleotides, the CDR3 is TGTGCCAGCAGTTTAGGGGGACAGTTGGCGTTC.

This clonotype was seen at least ten times. This chain uses TRBV4-3 with TRBJ2-1; D call uncertain. The germline V gene encodes CDR1 LGHNA and CDR2 YSLEER. V was trimmed by 1 base and J by 7 bases, leaving 14 bases between them. The CDR3 is 15 residues long. CDR3 sequence reads: CASSQVGFRNNEQFF. The CDR3 DNA reads TGCGCCAGCAGCCAAGTAGGGTTTCGGAATAATGAGCAGTTCTTC.

This clonotype was seen repeatedly, ten times or more. The chain joins TRBV4-1 to TRBJ2-6; D perhaps matches TRBD1 (5 bases). The CDR3 totals 20 residues. The germline V and J ends were trimmed by 0 bases and 2 bases, with 20 bases remaining between them. The germline CDR1 and CDR2 sequences are MGHRA and YSYEKL. CDR3 loop: CASSQDPVTALTAGANVLTF. The CDR3, as DNA: TGCGCCAGCAGCCAAGACCCTGTGACAGCCCTCACGGCTGGGGCCAACGTCCTGACTTTC.

This clonotype was seen at least ten times. The V and J genes are TRBV7-2 and TRBJ1-6; no clear D. Trimming took off 3 bases at V and 4 bases at J, with 7 bases between the two ends. Germline-derived CDR1 and CDR2 are SGHTA and FQGNSA. The CDR3 spans 14 residues. The CDR3 nucleotides are TGTGCCAGCAGCTTTCAAGGATATAATTCACCCCTCCACTTT. Protein product: CASSFQGYNSPLHF. The entire variable domain, with the rest obtained from reference TRBV7-2 and TRBJ1-6, is as follows: GAGVSQSPSNKVTEKGKDVELRCDPISGHTALYWYRQSLGQGLEFLIYFQGNSAPDKSGLPSDRFSAERTGGSVSTLTIQRTQQEDSAVYLCASSFQGYNSPLHFGNGTRLTVT.

This clonotype was picked up a small number of times. V and J are TRBV5-1 and TRBJ1-1; D ambiguous. CDR1 is SGHRS, CDR2 YFSETQ, per germline. The CDR3 covers 15 residues. Trimming removed 0 bases at V and 0 bases at J, with 9 bases between. CDR3 in DNA: TGCGCCAGCAGCTTGGGAGGAGCCATGAACACTGAAGCTTTCTTT. Its translation: CASSLGGAMNTEAFF.

This clonotype was recorded many times. The J gene is TRBJ2-5, the V gene TRBV2, with D possibly being TRBD1 or TRBD2 (5 bases each). This CDR3 region has 15 residues. Trimming shortened V by 2 bases and J by 7 bases, and 17 bases separated the two germline ends. Germline CDR1 SNHLY, CDR2 FYNNEI. CDR3 sequence (DNA): TGTGCCAGCAGTGAATTGGGGACCTCCTTCGGGACCCAGTACTTC. It encodes CASSELGTSFGTQYF.